The sequence of this TCR beta chain was determined in a study of OX40 agonist ivuxolimab in advanced cancers. Turning to the study itself: Ivuxolimab, an antibody that agonizes OX40 (CD134), was administered to the patients. Patients were dosed intravenously with ivuxolimab at 0.01 to 10 mg/kg every 2 weeks. Findings of the study overall: At doses 0.1 to 3.0 mg/kg, CD4+ and CD8+ clones expanded.

Worth noting for this clone: Its antigen is unknown.

V lost 2 bases, J lost 2 bases, and 15 bases stayed unmatched. The length of the CDR3 is 18 residues. CDR1 is LGHNA, CDR2 YNFKEQ, per germline. With baseline, cycle 4 day 1, and cycle 7 day 1 as timepoints, blood was sampled. Produced via immunoSEQ multiplex PCR; TCRdb's table is partial and in-frame only. The sample has around 66,000 clones, roughly 85% seen once; the top ten hold less than 0.45%. Material: CD4+ or CD8+ T cells sorted from blood, obtained in a trial of the OX40 agonist ivuxolimab. The clonotype was recovered from an adult with an advanced solid tumor such as melanoma, head and neck, liver or kidney cancer. The chain uses TRBV4-2 and TRBJ2-7, with 7 bases that match TRBD2. In DNA, the CDR3 is TGTGCCAGCAGCCAATCAGGACTAGGGTTGGGGGGGACCTACGAGCAGTACTTC. Its translation is CASSQSGLGLGGTYEQYF.